This TCR beta chain was found in a study of type 1 and type 2 diabetes patients. Overall study context: The cohort mixed type 1 diabetes, type 2 diabetes and nondiabetic donors.

J gave up 10 bases and V 7 bases, and 10 bases lay outside the gene matches. The CDR3 sequence is 14 residues long. Regarding the study as a whole: A median of one highly-expanded CD4+ clone, covering roughly 3.9% of reads, occurred in type 2 diabetes.

Of note for this clonotype: Its specificity is unknown.

PCR was run on genomic DNA. The TCR beta CDR3 region was amplified using 30 forward and 13 reverse primers. One entry per CDR3 protein, called by TCRdb with MiXCR from the multiplex PCR reads. The sample has about 270,000 distinct CDR3 sequences, more than 45% seen once; the top ten hold around 13%. The rearrangement joins TRBV12-3 or TRBV12-4 to TRBJ1-4, with 9 bases identical to TRBD1. Sequencing was performed on peripheral blood mononuclear cells (PBMCs). This TCR came from a young man with type 2 diabetes. The CDR3, as DNA: TGTGCCAGCACCCCCGGGACAGGGTGGTCAAAACTGTTTTTT. Protein product: CASTPGTGWSKLFF.